The entry that follows covers one T cell receptor beta chain sequence. Its specificity is unknown. The data were taken from a study of cytomegalovirus exposure and HLA in healthy donors. The CDR3 length is 13 residues. Trimming took 6 bases from V and 6 from J; bases not matched to a gene: 8. CDR1 is SQVTM, CDR2 ANQGSEA, per germline. PCR used 60 Vbeta primers and 13 Jbeta primers. Assay: immunoSEQ multiplex PCR; the TCRdb copy retains only in-frame clones and omits some. Its clone listing holds under 150,000 clones. Broader study findings: It was reportedly the case that the classifier diagnosed cytomegalovirus status with high specificity and sensitivity. Per a prior analysis, the majority of TCR beta V segments were productive roughly 87% or roughly 30% of the time. Most sequenced TCRs were rare (though some public TCRs occurred in many donors). It was in a later analysis that TCR association rates were seen to vary by HLA locus, highest for DRB1 and lowest for HLA-C.

The receptor comes from a woman aged 40 to 50 in good health and CMV-seronegative. What was sequenced was PBMCs. The V gene is TRBV29-1, the J gene TRBJ1-2, with 9 bases aligning to TRBD1. CDR3: CSVTDRGWDGYTF. The CDR3 DNA follows: TGCAGCGTAACCGACAGGGGGTGGGATGGCTACACCTTC.